The entry below describes one T cell receptor (beta chain). By how much of the sample it makes up, this clonotype is medium-sized (0.01 to 0.1%). Its antigen is not yet known. No per-base quality is available; no much larger clone lies one base away. Spanning cysteine to phenylalanine, the CDR3 consists of 15 amino acids. Here the CDR3 DNA is all that survives: 45 bases in frame from base 1. V loses 6 bases, J loses 6 bases, and the germline ends lie 20 bases apart. These data originate in a study (dated by TCRdb to between 2014 and 2016). Background on the whole study: The study set out to test whether tumor-infiltrating Tregs in breast cancer get recruited from blood Tregs or are instead converted in situ from other CD4+ T cell subsets.

Cells that were CD4+CD25+CD127-/low were the ones isolated as Tregs. In a bigger cohort of roughly 20 breast cancer patients, the researchers sequenced just a single TRBV12-4/TRBJ1-2 rearrangement in tumor Tregs as well as in blood Treg, naive and memory CD4+ cells. Tumor tissue and lymph nodes obtained by ipsilateral axillary dissection were perfused with PBS, cut into small pieces and digested using collagenase I and hyaluronidase. FACS confirmed that the sorted cell populations were more than 90% pure. Results the study describes overall, beyond this receptor: Rather than covering whole repertoires, validation in the larger cohort was restricted to a single TCR beta V-J rearrangement. Across about two dozen patients, 10% to 15% of tumor Treg TRBV12-4/TRBJ1-2 sequences were shared with naive CD4+ cells, compared with less than 2.3% shared with blood Tregs or memory cells. The TCR alpha and beta sequences of tumor-infiltrating Tregs showed the greatest overlap with tumor naive CD4+ T cells, followed by blood naive CD4+ T cells. The TCR gene usage of tumor memory CD4+ T cells clustered together with blood and lymph node memory CD4+ cells and with lymph node naive CD4+ cells.

The library was prepared using multiplex PCR. Reads for this sample came from an Ion Torrent PGM. In the roughly 20-patient analysis, TRBV12-4/TRBJ1-2 clonotypes were amplified using adaptor-ligated barcode primers. The Ion Personal Genome Machine system was used to sequence TRBV12-4/TRBJ1-2 amplicons from the roughly 23-patient cohort. Per the source publication's procedure: For each of nine subset-tissue groups, sequencing data from the five patients were combined, and the groups were compared by unsupervised clustering of TCR gene usage. Repertoire similarity was calculated with the Morisita-Horn index, weighting shared sequences by their contribution to each repertoire. TCRdb ran its own pipeline on the public reads, namely fastp trimming at Q25 and MiXCR clone calling, and kept in-frame beta chains. Rows are combined by CDR3 protein, so each entry shows the most common genes and DNA. These V and J calls are TCRdb output, not the study's own analysis. A total of thousands of distinct CDR3 sequences appear in this sample, roughly 2.3% of them only once. The ten largest clonotypes hold around 11% of the sample.

The TCR sequence derives from a female donor with breast cancer. Source material: tumor-infiltrating Tregs sorted from the breast tumor. This receptor chain uses TRBV12-3 or TRBV12-4 and TRBJ1-2; TRBD1 is perhaps the D gene, given 5 matching bases. The DNA sequence follows: TGTGCCAGCAGGCTCCAAGGGGTTACTAATAATGGCTACACCTTC. This gives the protein CASRLQGVTNNGYTF.